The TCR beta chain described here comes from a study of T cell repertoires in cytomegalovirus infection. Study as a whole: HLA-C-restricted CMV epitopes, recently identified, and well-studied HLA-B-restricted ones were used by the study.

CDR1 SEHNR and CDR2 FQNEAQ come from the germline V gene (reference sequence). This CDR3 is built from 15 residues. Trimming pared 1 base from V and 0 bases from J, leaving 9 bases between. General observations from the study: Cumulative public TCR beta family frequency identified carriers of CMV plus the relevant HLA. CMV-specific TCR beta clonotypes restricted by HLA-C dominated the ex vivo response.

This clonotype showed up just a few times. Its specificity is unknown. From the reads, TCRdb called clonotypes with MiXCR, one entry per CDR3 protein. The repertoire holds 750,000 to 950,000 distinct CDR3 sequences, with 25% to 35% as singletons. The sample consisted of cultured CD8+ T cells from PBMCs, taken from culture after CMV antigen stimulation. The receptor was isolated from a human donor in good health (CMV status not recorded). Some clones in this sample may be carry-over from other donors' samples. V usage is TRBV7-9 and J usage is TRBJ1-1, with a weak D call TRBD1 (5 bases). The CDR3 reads CASSLGDPMNTEAFF. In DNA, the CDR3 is TGTGCCAGCAGCTTAGGGGACCCGATGAACACTGAAGCTTTCTTT.